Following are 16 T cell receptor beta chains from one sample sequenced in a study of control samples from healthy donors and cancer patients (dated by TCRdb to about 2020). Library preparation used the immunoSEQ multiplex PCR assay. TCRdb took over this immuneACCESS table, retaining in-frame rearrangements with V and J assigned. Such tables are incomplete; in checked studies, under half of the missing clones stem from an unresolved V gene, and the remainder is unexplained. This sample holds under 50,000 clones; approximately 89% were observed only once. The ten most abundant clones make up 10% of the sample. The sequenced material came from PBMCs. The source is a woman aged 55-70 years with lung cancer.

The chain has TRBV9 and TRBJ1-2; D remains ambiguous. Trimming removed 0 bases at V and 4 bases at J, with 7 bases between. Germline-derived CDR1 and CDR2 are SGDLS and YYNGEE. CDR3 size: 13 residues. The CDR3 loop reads CASSVVGGYGYTF. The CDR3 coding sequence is TGTGCCAGCAGCGTAGTTGGAGGCTATGGCTACACCTTC.

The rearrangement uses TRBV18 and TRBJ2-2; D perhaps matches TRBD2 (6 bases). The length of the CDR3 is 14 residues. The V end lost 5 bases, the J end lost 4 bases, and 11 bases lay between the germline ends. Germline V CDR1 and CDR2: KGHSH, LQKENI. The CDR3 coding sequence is TGTGCCAGCTCAACGACTAGTGCCACCGGGGAGCTGTTTTTT. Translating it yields CASSTTSATGELFF.

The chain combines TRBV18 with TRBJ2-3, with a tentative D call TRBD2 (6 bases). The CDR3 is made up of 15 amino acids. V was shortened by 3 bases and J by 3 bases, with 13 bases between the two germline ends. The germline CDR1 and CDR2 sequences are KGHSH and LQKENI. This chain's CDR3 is CASSPGGIRTDTQYF. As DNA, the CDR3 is TGTGCCAGCTCACCGGGCGGGATAAGGACAGATACGCAGTATTTT.

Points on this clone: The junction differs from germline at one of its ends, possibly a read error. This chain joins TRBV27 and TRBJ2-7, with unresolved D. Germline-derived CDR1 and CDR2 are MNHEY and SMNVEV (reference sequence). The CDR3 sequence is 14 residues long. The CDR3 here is CASSLSYTNYEQYF. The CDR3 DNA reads TGTGCCAGCAGTCTATCCTATACCAACTACGAGCAGTACTTC.

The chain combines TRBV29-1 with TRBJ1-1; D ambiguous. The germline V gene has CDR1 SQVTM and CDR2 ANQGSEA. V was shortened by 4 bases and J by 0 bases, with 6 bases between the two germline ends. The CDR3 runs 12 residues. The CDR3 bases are TGCAGCGTTGTCAGGTTGAACACTGAAGCTTTCTTT. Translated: CSVVRLNTEAFF.

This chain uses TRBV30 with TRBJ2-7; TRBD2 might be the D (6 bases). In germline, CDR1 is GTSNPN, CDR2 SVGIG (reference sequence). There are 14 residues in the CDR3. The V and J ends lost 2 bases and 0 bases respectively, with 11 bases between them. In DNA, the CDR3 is TGTGCCTGGAGTAAGGCGGGAAGCTCCTACGAGCAGTACTTC. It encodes CAWSKAGSSYEQYF.

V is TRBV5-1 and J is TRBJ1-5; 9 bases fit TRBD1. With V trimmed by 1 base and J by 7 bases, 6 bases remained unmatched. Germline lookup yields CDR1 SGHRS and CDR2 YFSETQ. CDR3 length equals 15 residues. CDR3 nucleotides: TGCGCCAGCAGCTTGACAGGGGGCTTTGAGCAGCCCCAGCATTTT. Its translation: CASSLTGGFEQPQHF. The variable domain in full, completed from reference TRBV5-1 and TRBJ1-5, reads KAGVTQTPRYLIKTRGQQVTLSCSPISGHRSVSWYQQTPGQGLQFLFEYFSETQRNKGNFPGRFSGRQFSNSRSEMNVSTLELGDSALYLCASSLTGGFEQPQHFGDGTRLSIL.

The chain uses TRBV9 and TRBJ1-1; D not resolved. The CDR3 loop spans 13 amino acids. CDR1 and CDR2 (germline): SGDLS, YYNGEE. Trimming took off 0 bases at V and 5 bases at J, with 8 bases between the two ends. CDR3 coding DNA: TGTGCCAGCAGCGTAGGCTTTAAGACTGAAGCTTTCTTT. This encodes CASSVGFKTEAFF.

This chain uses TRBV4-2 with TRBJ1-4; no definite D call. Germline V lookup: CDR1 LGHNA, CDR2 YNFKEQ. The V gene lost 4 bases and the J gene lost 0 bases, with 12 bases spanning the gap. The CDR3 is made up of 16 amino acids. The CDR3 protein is CASSRSSTATNEKLFF. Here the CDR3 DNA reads TGTGCCAGCAGCCGTTCCTCCACCGCAACTAATGAAAAACTGTTTTTT.

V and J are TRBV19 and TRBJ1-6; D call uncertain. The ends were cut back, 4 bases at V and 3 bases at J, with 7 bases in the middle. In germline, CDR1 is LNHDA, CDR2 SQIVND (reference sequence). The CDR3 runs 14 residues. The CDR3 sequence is CASSNHNYNSPLHF. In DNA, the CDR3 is TGTGCCAGTAGTAACCATAACTATAATTCACCCCTCCACTTT.

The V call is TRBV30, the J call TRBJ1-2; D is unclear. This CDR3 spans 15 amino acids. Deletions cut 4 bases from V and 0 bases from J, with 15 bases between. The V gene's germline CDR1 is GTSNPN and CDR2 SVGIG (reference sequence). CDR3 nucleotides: TGTGCCTGGATTAGGGTAGGGATTGCTAACTATGGCTACACCTTC. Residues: CAWIRVGIANYGYTF.

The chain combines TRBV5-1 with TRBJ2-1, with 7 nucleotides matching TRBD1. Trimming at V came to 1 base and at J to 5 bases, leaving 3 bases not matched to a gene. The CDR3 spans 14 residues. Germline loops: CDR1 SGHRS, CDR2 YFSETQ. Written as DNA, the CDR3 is TGCGCCAGCAGCTTGTACAGGGGAAACAATGAGCAGTTCTTC. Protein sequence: CASSLYRGNNEQFF.

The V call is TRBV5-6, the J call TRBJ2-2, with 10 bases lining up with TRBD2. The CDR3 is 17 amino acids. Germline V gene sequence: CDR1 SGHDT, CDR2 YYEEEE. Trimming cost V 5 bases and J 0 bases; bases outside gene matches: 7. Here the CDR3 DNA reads TGTGCCAGCAGACCCCAAACTAGCGGGGCGAACACCGGGGAGCTGTTTTTT. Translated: CASRPQTSGANTGELFF. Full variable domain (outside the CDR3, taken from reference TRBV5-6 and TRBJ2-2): DAGVTQSPTHLIKTRGQQVTLRCSPKSGHDTVSWYQQALGQGPQFIFQYYEEEERQRGNFPDRFSGHQFPNYSSELNVNALLLGDSALYLCASRPQTSGANTGELFFGEGSRLTVL.

The CDR3 bases are TGTGCCAGTAGTGTCGGGACTAGCGGGAATGAGCAGTTCTTC. Protein sequence: CASSVGTSGNEQFF. The chain couples TRBV19 to TRBJ2-1; 12 bases fit TRBD2. V gave up 5 bases and J gave up 7 bases; unmatched junction bases: 3. The CDR3 has 14 amino acids. Germline lookup yields CDR1 LNHDA and CDR2 SQIVND (reference sequence).

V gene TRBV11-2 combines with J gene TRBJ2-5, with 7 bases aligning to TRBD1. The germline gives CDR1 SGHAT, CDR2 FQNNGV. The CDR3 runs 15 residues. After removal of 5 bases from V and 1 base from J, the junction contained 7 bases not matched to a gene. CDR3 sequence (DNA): TGTGCCAGCAGCCCCGGGACAGAAAGCCAAGAGACCCAGTACTTC. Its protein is CASSPGTESQETQYF. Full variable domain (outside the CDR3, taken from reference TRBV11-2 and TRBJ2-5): EAGVAQSPRYKIIEKRQSVAFWCNPISGHATLYWYQQILGQGPKLLIQFQNNGVVDDSQLPKDRFSAERLKGVDSTLKIQPAKLEDSAVYLCASSPGTESQETQYFGPGTRLLVL.

The CDR3 coding sequence is TGTGCCAGCAGCCTCCCTGGGGCGGGAGGAGACGAGCAGTACTTC. It codes for CASSLPGAGGDEQYF. The V call is TRBV11-3, the J call TRBJ2-7; 8 bases agree with TRBD2. The germline V gene has CDR1 SGHNT and CDR2 YENEEA. V lost 5 bases and J lost 5; bases outside the gene matches: 11. The CDR3 is made up of 15 amino acids.